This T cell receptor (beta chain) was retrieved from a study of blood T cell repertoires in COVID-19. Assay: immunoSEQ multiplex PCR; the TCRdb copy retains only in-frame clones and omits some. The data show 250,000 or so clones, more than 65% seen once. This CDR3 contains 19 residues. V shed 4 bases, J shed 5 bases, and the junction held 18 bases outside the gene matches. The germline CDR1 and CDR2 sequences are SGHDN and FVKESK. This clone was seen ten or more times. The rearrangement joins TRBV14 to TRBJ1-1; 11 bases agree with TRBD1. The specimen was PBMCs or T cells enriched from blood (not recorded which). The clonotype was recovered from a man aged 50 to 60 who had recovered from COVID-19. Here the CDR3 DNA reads TGTGCCAGCAGCCCCACATTTTCCGGGACAGGGGGGTGGGGGACTGAAGCTTTCTTT. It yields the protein CASSPTFSGTGGWGTEAFF.